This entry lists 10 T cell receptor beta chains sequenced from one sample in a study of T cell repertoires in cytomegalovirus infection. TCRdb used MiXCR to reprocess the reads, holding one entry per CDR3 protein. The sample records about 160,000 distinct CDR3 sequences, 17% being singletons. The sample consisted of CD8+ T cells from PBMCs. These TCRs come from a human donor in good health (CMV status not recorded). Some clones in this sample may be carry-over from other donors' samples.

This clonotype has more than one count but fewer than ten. The CDR3 reads CSASTGVRYEQYF. CDR3 in DNA: TGCAGTGCTAGTACAGGGGTAAGGTACGAGCAGTACTTC. The genes are TRBV20-1 and TRBJ2-7; 7 bases match TRBD1. Germline CDR1 is DFQATT and CDR2 is SNEGSKA (reference sequence). The CDR3 totals 13 residues. J was trimmed by 4 bases and V by 3 bases; bases with no gene match: 6.

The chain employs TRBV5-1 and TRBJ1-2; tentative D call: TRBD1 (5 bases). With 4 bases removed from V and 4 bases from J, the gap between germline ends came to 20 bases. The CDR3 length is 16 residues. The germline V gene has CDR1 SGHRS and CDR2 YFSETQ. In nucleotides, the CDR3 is TGCGCCAGCAGCCCCGAGGCGGGTGTCGGGGCCTATGGCTACACCTTC. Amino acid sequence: CASSPEAGVGAYGYTF. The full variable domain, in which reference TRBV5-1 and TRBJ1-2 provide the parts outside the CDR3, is KAGVTQTPRYLIKTRGQQVTLSCSPISGHRSVSWYQQTPGQGLQFLFEYFSETQRNKGNFPGRFSGRQFSNSRSEMNVSTLELGDSALYLCASSPEAGVGAYGYTFGSGTRLTVV.

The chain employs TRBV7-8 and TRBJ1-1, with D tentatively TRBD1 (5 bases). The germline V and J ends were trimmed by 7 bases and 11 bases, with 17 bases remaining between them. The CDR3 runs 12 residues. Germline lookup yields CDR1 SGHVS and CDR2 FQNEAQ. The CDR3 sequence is CASTRGGTLAFF. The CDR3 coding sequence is TGTGCCAGCACGCGGGGGGGGACGCTGGCTTTCTTT.

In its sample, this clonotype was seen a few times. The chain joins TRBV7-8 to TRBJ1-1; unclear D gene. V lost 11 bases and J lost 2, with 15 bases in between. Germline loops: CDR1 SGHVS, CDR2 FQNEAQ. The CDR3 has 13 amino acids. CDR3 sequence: CAGSLELNTEAFF. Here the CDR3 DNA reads TGTGCCGGTAGCTTAGAGCTTAACACTGAAGCTTTCTTT.

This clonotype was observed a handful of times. CDR3 sequence reads: CASSQVGTTEQYF. Here the CDR3 DNA reads TGCGCCAGCAGCCAAGTGGGCACGACCGAGCAGTACTTC. This chain joins TRBV4-3 and TRBJ2-7; D remains ambiguous. Germline V gene lookup returns CDR1 LGHNA and CDR2 YSLEER. This CDR3 has 13 residues. The germline V and J ends were trimmed by 1 base and 6 bases, with 10 bases remaining between them.

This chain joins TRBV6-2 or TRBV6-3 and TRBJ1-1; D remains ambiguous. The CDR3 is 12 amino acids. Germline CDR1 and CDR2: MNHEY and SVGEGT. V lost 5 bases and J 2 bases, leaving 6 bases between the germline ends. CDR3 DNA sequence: TGTGCCAGCAGTATGACCAACACTGAAGCTTTCTTT. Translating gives CASSMTNTEAFF.

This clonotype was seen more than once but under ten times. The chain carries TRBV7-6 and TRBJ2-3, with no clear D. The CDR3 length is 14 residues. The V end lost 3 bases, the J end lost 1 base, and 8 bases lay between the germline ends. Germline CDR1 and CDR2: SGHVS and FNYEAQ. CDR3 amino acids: CASSFATRTDTQYF. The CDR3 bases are TGTGCCAGCAGCTTTGCGACACGCACAGATACGCAGTATTTT.

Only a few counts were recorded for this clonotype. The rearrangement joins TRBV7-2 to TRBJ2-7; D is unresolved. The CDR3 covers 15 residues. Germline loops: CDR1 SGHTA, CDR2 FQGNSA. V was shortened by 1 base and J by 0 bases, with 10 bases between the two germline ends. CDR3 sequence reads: CASSLEAGNSYEQYF. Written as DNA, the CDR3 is TGTGCCAGCAGCTTAGAGGCAGGAAACTCCTACGAGCAGTACTTC.

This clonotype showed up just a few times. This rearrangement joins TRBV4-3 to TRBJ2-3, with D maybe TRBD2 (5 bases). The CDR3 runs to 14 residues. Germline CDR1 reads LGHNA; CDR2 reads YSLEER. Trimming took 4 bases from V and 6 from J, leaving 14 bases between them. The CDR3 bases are TGCGCCAGCAGCCCGCCCCCCGGGGATGATACGCAGTATTTT. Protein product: CASSPPPGDDTQYF.

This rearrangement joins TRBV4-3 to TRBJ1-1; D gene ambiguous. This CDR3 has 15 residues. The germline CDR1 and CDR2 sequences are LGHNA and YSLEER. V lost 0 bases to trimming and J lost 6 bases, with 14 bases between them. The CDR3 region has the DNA TGCGCCAGCAGCCAAGATCGCGGAGGGTCCGCTGAAGCTTTCTTT. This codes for CASSQDRGGSAEAFF.